These 6 T cell receptor beta chains came from one sample sequenced in a study of blood T cells in healthy people across ages. It was with a sample-barcoded 5' primer and a J-beta primer mix that a second PCR of roughly 7 to 12 cycles was run. Each CDR3 protein is one row after TCRdb ran MiXCR on the 5' RACE reads. The sample carries hundreds of thousands of distinct CDR3 sequences, about 42% recorded once. Sample: blood. The receptors shown here come from a man older than 75 in good health.

The chain links TRBV6-5 to TRBJ1-2; D possibly corresponds to TRBD1 (6 bases). Per the germline V gene, CDR1 is MNHEY and CDR2 is SVGAGI. The CDR3 extends over 14 amino acids. V lost 10 bases and J lost 6, with 21 bases in between. The CDR3 reads CANIPANREHGYTF. In DNA, the CDR3 is TGTGCCAACATCCCTGCAAACAGGGAACATGGCTACACCTTC.

This clonotype appeared a single time. The CDR3 reads CASSFLLAESYNEQFF. In nucleotides, the CDR3 is TGTGCCAGCAGCTTCCTACTAGCGGAGTCCTACAATGAGCAGTTCTTC. The chain couples TRBV7-9 to TRBJ2-1; 8 positions agree with TRBD2. The CDR3 is 16 residues long. Germline loops: CDR1 SEHNR, CDR2 FQNEAQ (reference sequence). V gave up 3 bases and J gave up 1 base; unmatched junction bases: 5.

This clonotype was counted a few times. The chain uses TRBV5-1 and TRBJ2-6, with a weak D call TRBD1 (6 bases). V was shortened by 0 bases and J by 0 bases, with 13 bases between the two germline ends. The CDR3 is 18 amino acids. The germline gives CDR1 SGHRS, CDR2 YFSETQ. The CDR3 DNA sequence: TGCGCCAGCAGCTTGGTCTCAGGGGCGAGCTCTGGGGCCAACGTCCTGACTTTC. The encoded protein is CASSLVSGASSGANVLTF.

This clonotype was picked up a small number of times. This chain uses TRBV20-1 with TRBJ2-7; 8 bases match TRBD2. Germline V lookup: CDR1 DFQATT, CDR2 SNEGSKA (reference sequence). With V trimmed by 2 bases and J by 3 bases, 9 bases remained unmatched. The CDR3 has 15 amino acids. The CDR3 sequence is CSARLFSGIFYEQYF. CDR3 DNA sequence: TGCAGTGCTAGATTGTTTAGCGGGATATTCTACGAGCAGTACTTC.

The V call is TRBV7-2, the J call TRBJ2-5; 8 bases match TRBD1. The CDR3 extends over 14 amino acids. Per the germline V gene, CDR1 is SGHTA and CDR2 is FQGNSA. Trimming cost V 5 bases and J 11 bases; bases outside gene matches: 13. The chain's CDR3 is CASSRSQGVNEQYF. CDR3 sequence (DNA): TGTGCCAGCAGCCGCTCACAGGGGGTGAATGAGCAGTACTTC.

The V and J genes are TRBV24-1 and TRBJ2-1, with 7 bases lining up with TRBD1. The CDR3 is made up of 16 amino acids. The V gene's germline CDR1 is KGHDR and CDR2 SFDVKD. CDR3 sequence: CDASDPHDRDADEQFF. The DNA of the CDR3 is TGTGACGCCAGTGACCCCCATGACAGGGATGCCGATGAGCAGTTCTTC.